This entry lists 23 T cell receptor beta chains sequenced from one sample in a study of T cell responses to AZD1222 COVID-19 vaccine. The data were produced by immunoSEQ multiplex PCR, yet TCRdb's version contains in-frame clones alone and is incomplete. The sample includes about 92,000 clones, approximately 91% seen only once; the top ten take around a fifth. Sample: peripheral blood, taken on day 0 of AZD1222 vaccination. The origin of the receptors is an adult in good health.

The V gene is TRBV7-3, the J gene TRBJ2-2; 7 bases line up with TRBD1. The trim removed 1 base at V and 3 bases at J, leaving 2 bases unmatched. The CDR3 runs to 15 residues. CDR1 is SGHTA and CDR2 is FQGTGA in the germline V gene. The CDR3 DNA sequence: TGTGCCAGCAGCTTAAGAGGGGGCGACACCGGGGAGCTGTTTTTT. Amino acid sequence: CASSLRGGDTGELFF. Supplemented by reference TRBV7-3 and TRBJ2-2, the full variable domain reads GAGVSQTPSNKVTEKGKYVELRCDPISGHTALYWYRQSLGQGPEFLIYFQGTGAADDSGLPNDRFFAVRPEGSVSTLKIQRTERGDSAVYLCASSLRGGDTGELFFGEGSRLTVL.

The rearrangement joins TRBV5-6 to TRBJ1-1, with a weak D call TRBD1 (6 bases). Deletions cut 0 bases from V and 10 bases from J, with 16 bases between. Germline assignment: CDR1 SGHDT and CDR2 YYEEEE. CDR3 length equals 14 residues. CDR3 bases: TGTGCCAGCAGCTTGGCCTTAGAGGGGGTCCGAGCTTTCTTT. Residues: CASSLALEGVRAFF.

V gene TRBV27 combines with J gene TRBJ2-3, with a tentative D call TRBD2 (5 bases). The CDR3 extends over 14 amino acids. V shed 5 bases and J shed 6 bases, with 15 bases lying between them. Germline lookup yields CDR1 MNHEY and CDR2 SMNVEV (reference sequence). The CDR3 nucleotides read TGTGCCAGCAGTGCCCGGCGGACGGGGGATACGCAGTATTTT. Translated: CASSARRTGDTQYF.

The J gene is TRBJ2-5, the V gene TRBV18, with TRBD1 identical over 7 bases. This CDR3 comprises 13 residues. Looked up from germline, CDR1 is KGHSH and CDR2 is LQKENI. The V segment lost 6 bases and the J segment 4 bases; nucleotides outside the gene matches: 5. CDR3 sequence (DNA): TGTGCCAGCTCCCGACAGGGACGAGAGACCCAGTACTTC. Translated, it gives CASSRQGRETQYF.

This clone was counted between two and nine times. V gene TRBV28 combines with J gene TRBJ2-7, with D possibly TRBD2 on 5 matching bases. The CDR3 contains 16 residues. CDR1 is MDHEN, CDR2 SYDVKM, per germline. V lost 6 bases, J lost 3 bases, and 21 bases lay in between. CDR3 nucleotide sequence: TGTGCCAGCAGCCAGCGGTTGAGGGTTATGGTCTACGAGCAGTACTTC. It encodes CASSQRLRVMVYEQYF.

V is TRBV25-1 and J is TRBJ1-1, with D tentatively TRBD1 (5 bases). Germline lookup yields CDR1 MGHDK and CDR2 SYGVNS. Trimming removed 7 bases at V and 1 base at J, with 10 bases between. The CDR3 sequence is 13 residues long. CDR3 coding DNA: TGTGCCAGCACGTGGGGGGGGAACACTGAAGCTTTCTTT. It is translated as CASTWGGNTEAFF.

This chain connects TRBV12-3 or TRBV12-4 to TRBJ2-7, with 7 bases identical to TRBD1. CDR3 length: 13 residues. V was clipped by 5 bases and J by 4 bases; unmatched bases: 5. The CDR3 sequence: CASSAGTEYEQYF. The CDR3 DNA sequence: TGTGCCAGCAGTGCCGGGACAGAATACGAGCAGTACTTC.

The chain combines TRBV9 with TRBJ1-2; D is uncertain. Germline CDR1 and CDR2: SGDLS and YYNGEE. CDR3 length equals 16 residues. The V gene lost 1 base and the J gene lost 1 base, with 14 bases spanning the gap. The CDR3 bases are TGTGCCAGCAGCGTAAAGCCCCCTGGGGTTAACTATGGCTACACCTTC. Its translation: CASSVKPPGVNYGYTF.

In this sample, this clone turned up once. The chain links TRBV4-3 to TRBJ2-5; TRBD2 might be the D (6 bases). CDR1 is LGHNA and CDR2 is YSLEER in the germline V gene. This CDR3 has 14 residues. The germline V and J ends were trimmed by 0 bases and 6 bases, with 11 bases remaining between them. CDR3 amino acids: CASSQDGGLQTQYF. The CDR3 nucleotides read TGCGCCAGCAGCCAAGATGGGGGACTGCAGACCCAGTACTTC.

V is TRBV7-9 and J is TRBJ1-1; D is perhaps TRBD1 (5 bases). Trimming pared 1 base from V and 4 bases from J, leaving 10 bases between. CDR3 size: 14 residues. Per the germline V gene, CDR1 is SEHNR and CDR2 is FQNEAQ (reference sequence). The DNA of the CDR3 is TGTGCCAGCAGCTTAGTTTCGGGGGGCACTGAAGCTTTCTTT. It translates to CASSLVSGGTEAFF.

CDR3 nucleotides: TGTGCCAGCAGTTACAGGGGGTCGGGTATTGGGTCAGGTCAGCCCCAGCATTTT. Translated: CASSYRGSGIGSGQPQHF. The chain employs TRBV27 and TRBJ1-5; 8 bases are a match to TRBD1. Trimming removed 4 bases from V and 6 bases from J; junction bases left unmatched: 17. Germline CDR1 is MNHEY and CDR2 is SMNVEV (reference sequence). CDR3 length equals 18 residues.

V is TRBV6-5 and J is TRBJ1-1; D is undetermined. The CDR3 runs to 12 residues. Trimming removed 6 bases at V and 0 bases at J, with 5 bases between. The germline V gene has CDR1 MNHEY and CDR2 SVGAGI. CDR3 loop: CASRGMNTEAFF. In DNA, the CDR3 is TGTGCCAGCAGAGGGATGAACACTGAAGCTTTCTTT.

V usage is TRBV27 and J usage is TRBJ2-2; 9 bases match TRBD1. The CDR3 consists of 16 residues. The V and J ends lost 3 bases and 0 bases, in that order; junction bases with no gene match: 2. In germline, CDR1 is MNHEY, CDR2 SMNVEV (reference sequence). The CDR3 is CASSLDRGANTGELFF. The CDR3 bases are TGTGCCAGCAGTTTGGACAGGGGCGCGAACACCGGGGAGCTGTTTTTT.

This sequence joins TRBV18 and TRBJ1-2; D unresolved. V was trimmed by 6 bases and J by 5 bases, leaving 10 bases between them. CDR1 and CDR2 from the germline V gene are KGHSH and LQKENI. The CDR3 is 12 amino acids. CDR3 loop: CASSSEAYGYTF. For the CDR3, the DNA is TGTGCCAGCTCCTCGGAGGCTTATGGCTACACCTTC.

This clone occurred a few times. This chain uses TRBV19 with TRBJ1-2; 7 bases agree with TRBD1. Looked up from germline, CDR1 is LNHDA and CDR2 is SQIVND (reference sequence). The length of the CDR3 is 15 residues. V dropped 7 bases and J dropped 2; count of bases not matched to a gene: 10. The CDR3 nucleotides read TGTGCCAGTACCCTCTCCTCGACAGGGAACTATGGCTACACCTTC. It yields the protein CASTLSSTGNYGYTF.

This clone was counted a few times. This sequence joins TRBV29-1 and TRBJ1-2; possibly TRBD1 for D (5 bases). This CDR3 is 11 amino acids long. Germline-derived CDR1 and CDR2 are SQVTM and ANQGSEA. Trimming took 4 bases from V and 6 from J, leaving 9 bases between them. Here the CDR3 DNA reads TGCAGCGTTGGACAGATTGATGGCTACACCTTC. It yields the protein CSVGQIDGYTF.

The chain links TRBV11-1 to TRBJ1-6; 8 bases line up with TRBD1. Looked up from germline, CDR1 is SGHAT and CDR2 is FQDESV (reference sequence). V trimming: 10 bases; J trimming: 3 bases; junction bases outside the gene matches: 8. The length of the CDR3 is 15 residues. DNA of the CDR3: TGTGCCACAGCCCTGGGACAGGACTATAATTCACCCCTCCACTTT. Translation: CATALGQDYNSPLHF.

The CDR3 loop reads CASSLVAGEETQYF. CDR3 DNA sequence: TGCGCCAGCAGCTTGGTAGCGGGGGAAGAGACCCAGTACTTC. The chain is built from TRBV5-1 and TRBJ2-5; TRBD2 matches 9 bases. The CDR3 totals 14 residues. Per germline, CDR1 SGHRS and CDR2 YFSETQ. V gave up 0 bases and J gave up 3 bases; unmatched junction bases: 0.

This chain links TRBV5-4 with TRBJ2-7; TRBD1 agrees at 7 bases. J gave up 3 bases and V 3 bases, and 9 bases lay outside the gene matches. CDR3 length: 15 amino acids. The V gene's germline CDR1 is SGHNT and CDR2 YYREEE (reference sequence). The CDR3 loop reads CASSYIGGAVYEQYF. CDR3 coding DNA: TGTGCCAGCAGCTATATAGGGGGCGCCGTCTACGAGCAGTACTTC.

CDR3: CASSLASGSNYGYTF. The DNA of the CDR3 is TGTGCCAGCAGCTTAGCCTCCGGATCTAACTATGGCTACACCTTC. The chain has TRBV11-1 and TRBJ1-2; D not certain. This CDR3 region has 15 residues. Trimming stripped 0 bases from V and 0 bases from J, with 8 bases between. Germline-derived CDR1 and CDR2 are SGHAT and FQDESV (reference sequence).

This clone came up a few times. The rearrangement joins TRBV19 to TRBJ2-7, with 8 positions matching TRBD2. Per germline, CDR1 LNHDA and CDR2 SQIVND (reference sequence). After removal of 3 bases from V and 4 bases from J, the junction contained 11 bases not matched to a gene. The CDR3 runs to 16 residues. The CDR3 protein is CASSISRAGALYEQYF. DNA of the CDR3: TGTGCCAGTAGTATCTCCCGAGCGGGGGCCCTGTACGAGCAGTACTTC.

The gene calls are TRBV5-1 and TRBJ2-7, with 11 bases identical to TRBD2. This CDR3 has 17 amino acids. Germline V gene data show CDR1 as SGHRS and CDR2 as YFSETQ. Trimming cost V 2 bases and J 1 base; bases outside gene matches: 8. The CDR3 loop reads CASSLTSGGVGSYEQYF. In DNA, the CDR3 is TGCGCCAGCAGCTTAACTAGCGGGGGTGTTGGGTCCTACGAGCAGTACTTC.

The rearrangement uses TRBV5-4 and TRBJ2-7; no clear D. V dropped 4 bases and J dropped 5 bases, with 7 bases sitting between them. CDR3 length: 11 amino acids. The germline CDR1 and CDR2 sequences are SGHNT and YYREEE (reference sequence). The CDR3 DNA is TGTGCCAGCAGCGGGTTCGACGAGCAGTACTTC. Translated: CASSGFDEQYF.